The source of this T cell receptor beta chain is a study of shared clonotypes between healthy human individuals. Overall study results and limits: Larger richness was generally estimated for naive than memory subsets.

Sequenced by immunoSEQ multiplex PCR; TCRdb stores in-frame clones only, minus some. The top ten clones hold around 1.1% of a sample with 2 million or so clones, 85% to 95% of them seen once. After removal of 2 bases from V and 6 bases from J, the junction contained 9 bases not matched to a gene. The V gene's germline CDR1 is SGHDT and CDR2 YYEEEE. This CDR3 is built from 16 residues. Points on this clone: Its antigen is currently unknown.

Naive CD8 cells comprised CD45RO-negative, CCR7-positively selected cells, excluding terminally differentiated effector memory CD45RA+ cells. The sample comprised naive CD8+ T cells sorted from blood. The gene calls are TRBV5-6 and TRBJ2-3; TRBD2 matches at 10 bases. The sequence was collected from a man between 18 and 35 years old in good health. The CDR3 region is CASSLAGGLEEDTQYF. The CDR3, as DNA: TGTGCCAGCAGCTTAGCGGGGGGGCTTGAAGAGGATACGCAGTATTTT.